This T cell receptor (beta chain) comes out of a study of cytomegalovirus exposure and HLA in healthy donors. In the study overall: The roughly 120 million unique TCR beta sequences, from about 179 million T cells, were found by an earlier analysis. Findings and limits, study-wide: Excluded were some V segments that proved indistinguishable, including TRBV6-2 and TRBV6-3. When analyzed later, the rates of TCR association showed variation by HLA locus, with DRB1 the most and HLA-C the fewest.

About this clone: Its antigen is unknown.

PCR was performed using 60 Vbeta and 13 Jbeta primers. Generated by immunoSEQ multiplex PCR, the TCRdb table keeps only in-frame clones and is missing some. Found here are 100,000 to 150,000 clones, roughly 79% of them singletons; the top ten hold about 1.8%. The CDR3 contains 16 residues. Looked up from germline, CDR1 is GTSNPN and CDR2 is SVGIG (reference sequence). V lost 0 bases, J lost 4 bases, and 7 bases stayed unmatched. This TCR was recovered from a woman in her fifties or sixties in good health and CMV-seronegative. The V gene is TRBV30, the J gene TRBJ2-2; 8 nucleotides agree with TRBD1. The sequenced material came from PBMCs. The CDR3 nucleotides read TGTGCCTGGAGTGTACGGACAGGGCAACTCACCGGGGAGCTGTTTTTT. Protein sequence: CAWSVRTGQLTGELFF.